This T cell receptor beta chain comes out of a study of shared clonotypes between healthy human individuals (dated by TCRdb to the early 2020s). Background for the entire study: The cohort included a few men and a couple of women between 18 and 49 years of age. Per donor, three plates each were used for CD4 naive and CD4 memory, two for CD8 naive, and one for CD8 memory. Each donor's leukapheresis produced roughly between roughly 0.94 and 9.5 billion PBMCs. Blood TCR repertoires of four to six healthy adults were deeply sequenced to estimate repertoire size and the extent of clonotype sharing between individuals. Different laboratories and diverse techniques were used to prepare libraries and sequence TCR repertoires, to increase sequencing depth and limit assay-specific biases.

For this clone: No cognate antigen has been identified for it. No base quality values were provided; no much bigger clone lies one nucleotide off.

CDR1 and CDR2 were assigned from the germline V gene as LGHNT and FRNRAP. From the cysteine through the phenylalanine, the CDR3 covers 13 amino acids. CDR3 DNA only is kept here, 39 bases in frame from base 1. V gives up 4 bases and J gives up 6 bases, and the segment between their germline ends measures 11 bases. TCR CDR3 regions were amplified from genomic DNA by multiplex PCR using the deep immunoSEQ assay. Genomic DNA extracted from each cell subset was distributed evenly over all wells of several immunoSEQ 96-well plates, and each plate served as one replicate. For sorted subsets, each replicate PCR was loaded with around 220 ng genomic DNA, equivalent to 32,000 or so T cell genomes. Purified libraries were quantified with a Qubit 3.0 fluorometer, sized on a Bioanalyzer 2100, and re-quantified with the KAPA Library Quantification kit. Every immunoSEQ 96-well plate was sequenced on a dedicated single-read 150-cycle Illumina NextSeq 550 flow cell. As for the authors' bioinformatics: Because the immunoSEQ output included only junctional sequences and no quality scores, the filtering could not be the same as the filtering used for full-length reads. To assign V/J genes and CDR3, sequences were annotated using PyIR, a Python wrapper for IgBLAST v1.9, with IMGT germline references. Reads were removed for weak V/J assignments (E-value above 1e-6), missing CDR3, stop codons, out-of-frame junctions, or ambiguous translated residues. V3J clonotypes were defined by identical inferred V gene, J gene, and CDR3 amino acid sequence. Percentage overlap between repertoires was calculated by dividing the number of shared unique clonotypes by the size of the smaller repertoire. RTK rarefaction, the Chao1 estimator, and Recon v2.1 estimates of unobserved clonotypes were used to assess repertoire richness. Generation probabilities were computed with OLGA for all TCRbeta clonotypes obtained by the gDNA method from a few donors. The table was pulled from immuneACCESS by TCRdb, which kept in-frame rearrangements only. Such tables lose some clones; where checked, under half of the loss comes from unresolved V genes, and the rest has no known cause. The DNA gave D and trimming, while V, J and clone size come from that table. This sample is represented by 1 million to 1.2 million clones; approximately 80% of them were singletons. 0.89% of the sample comes from the top ten.

Broader findings and caveats from the paper: Pairwise subsampling indicated that sequencing depth was expected to affect the degree of clonotype sharing among donors. Rarefaction of sorted-subset datasets indicated incomplete sequencing despite the large sequencing depth. Higher generation probabilities were observed for clonotypes shared by all four sorted-subset donors than for non-shared clonotypes. Naive subsets generally had larger estimated clonotype richness than memory subsets did. The genetic and exposure-history diversity represented was limited by the small number of donors. When several donors were compared, the shared fraction of clonotypes was about 5.2% for naive CD4, approximately 3.5% for naive CD8, 2.3% for memory CD4, and roughly 0.43% for memory CD8. Only blood was sampled, and tissue TCR repertoires likely differ from those in blood.

The donors were healthy, HIV-negative adults who had no recently reported acute infections or vaccinations. Every donor was a Caucasian adult living in Nashville, Tennessee, USA. Magnetic negative selection was used to enrich CD4+ T cells, after which naive cells were positively selected on CD45RA and the negative fraction became the memory subset. After blood collection by leukapheresis, PBMCs were isolated using Ficoll-Histopaque density gradient centrifugation and then cryopreserved in the vapor phase of liquid nitrogen. Analytical flow cytometry was used to check the purity and quantity of every magnetically sorted T cell population. Genomic DNA was isolated from every sorted fraction and measured by UV absorbance on a Nanodrop 2000c.

The sequenced sample consisted of memory CD4+ T cells from PBMCs. The cell subset or site label on this specimen signifies: CD45RA-negative fraction. The chain links TRBV12-5 with TRBJ2-3; no D gene call is confident. The clonotype was recovered from a young man in good health. Some clones in this sample may be carry-over from other donors' samples. The nucleotides read TGTGCTAGTGGTTCCCCTTATGGGGATACGCAGTATTTT. Its translation reads: CASGSPYGDTQYF.